The next 31 T cell receptor beta chains were all read from a single sample in a study of cytomegalovirus exposure and HLA in healthy donors. Data came from immunoSEQ multiplex PCR; TCRdb stores just in-frame clones and leaves some out. The sample includes just under 150,000 clones, roughly 87% seen only once; the top ten take roughly 4.5%. The sample comprised PBMCs. The receptors were sampled from a man younger than 35 in good health and CMV-seropositive.

The V gene is TRBV7-3, the J gene TRBJ2-5; a weak D match, TRBD2 (5 bases). The CDR3 loop spans 15 amino acids. Trimming shortened V by 5 bases and J by 5 bases, and 18 bases separated the two germline ends. The V gene's germline CDR1 is SGHTA and CDR2 FQGTGA. CDR3 DNA sequence: TGTGCCAGCAGCCCACTCCCTACTAGAACGGAGACCCAGTACTTC. Translation: CASSPLPTRTETQYF. Filled out from reference TRBV7-3 and TRBJ2-5, the complete variable domain reads GAGVSQTPSNKVTEKGKYVELRCDPISGHTALYWYRQSLGQGPEFLIYFQGTGAADDSGLPNDRFFAVRPEGSVSTLKIQRTERGDSAVYLCASSPLPTRTETQYFGPGTRLLVL.

The genes are TRBV19 and TRBJ1-3, with TRBD1 matching over 7 bases. This CDR3 spans 16 amino acids. The trim removed 1 base at V and 1 base at J, leaving 4 bases unmatched. The germline gives CDR1 LNHDA, CDR2 SQIVND (reference sequence). The CDR3 DNA reads TGTGCCAGTAGTATAGGATCGACAGGGTCTGGAAACACCATATATTTT. Protein sequence: CASSIGSTGSGNTIYF.

This chain uses TRBV6-6 with TRBJ1-3; D is unclear. CDR1 is MNHNY, CDR2 SVGAGI, per germline (reference sequence). There are 14 residues in the CDR3. The V and J ends lost 0 bases and 4 bases respectively, with 7 bases between them. CDR3 protein: CASSYSPRGNTIYF. For the CDR3, the DNA is TGTGCCAGCAGTTACTCCCCCAGGGGAAACACCATATATTTT.

This clone has a count of ten or more. The chain uses TRBV6-1 and TRBJ2-1; D gene uncertain. The ends were cut back, 3 bases at V and 4 bases at J, with 10 bases in the middle. The CDR3 contains 14 residues. In germline, CDR1 is MNHNS, CDR2 SASEGT. The CDR3 coding sequence is TGTGCCAGCAGTGAGCCCCTCGGGTACAATGAGCAGTTCTTC. The encoded protein is CASSEPLGYNEQFF.

This rearrangement joins TRBV11-2 to TRBJ2-7, with TRBD2 identical over 9 bases. After removal of 5 bases from V and 2 bases from J, the junction contained 16 bases not matched to a gene. Germline CDR1 and CDR2: SGHAT and FQNNGV. The CDR3 loop spans 18 amino acids. The CDR3 loop reads CASSPFPRGRDNTYEQYF. CDR3 sequence (DNA): TGTGCCAGCAGCCCTTTTCCGCGCGGGAGGGACAATACCTACGAGCAGTACTTC.

The rearrangement links TRBV9 to TRBJ1-3; maybe TRBD1 (6 bases). Trimming cost V 2 bases and J 3 bases, with 12 bases left between them. CDR1 and CDR2 from the germline V gene are SGDLS and YYNGEE. The CDR3 spans 15 residues. In DNA form, the CDR3 reads TGTGCCAGCAGCGTTGGGGGAGGGGGTGGAAACACCATATATTTT. Translated, it gives CASSVGGGGGNTIYF.

V gene TRBV7-9 combines with J gene TRBJ1-2; D is perhaps TRBD1 (5 bases). The CDR3 spans 16 residues. Looked up from germline, CDR1 is SEHNR and CDR2 is FQNEAQ (reference sequence). Deletions cut 5 bases from V and 4 bases from J, with 20 bases between. CDR3 bases: TGTGCCAGCAGCCCCACGGGAGAGGGGAGCCTCTATGGCTACACCTTC. Amino acids: CASSPTGEGSLYGYTF. Complete variable domain (other parts from reference TRBV7-9 and TRBJ1-2): DTGVSQNPRHKITKRGQNVTFRCDPISEHNRLYWYRQTLGQGPEFLTYFQNEAQLEKSRLLSDRFSAERPKGSFSTLEIQRTEQGDSAMYLCASSPTGEGSLYGYTFGSGTRLTVV.

This chain joins TRBV5-4 and TRBJ2-7; D is uncertain. The CDR3 contains 16 residues. Per germline, CDR1 SGHNT and CDR2 YYREEE (reference sequence). Trimming pared 1 base from V and 5 bases from J, leaving 19 bases between. In DNA, the CDR3 is TGTGCCAGCAGCTTGAAGGAGATCCAGCCCACCGACGAGCAGTACTTC. It codes for CASSLKEIQPTDEQYF.

The chain carries TRBV9 and TRBJ2-7, with 9 bases fitting TRBD1. The germline V gene encodes CDR1 SGDLS and CDR2 YYNGEE. The trim removed 0 bases at V and 1 base at J, leaving 2 bases unmatched. CDR3 size: 15 residues. The CDR3 DNA reads TGTGCCAGCAGCGTAGGACAGGGGGAATCCTACGAGCAGTACTTC. As protein: CASSVGQGESYEQYF.

The chain links TRBV6-1 to TRBJ2-1, with D tentatively TRBD2 (6 bases). Germline V lookup: CDR1 MNHNS, CDR2 SASEGT. This CDR3 has 15 residues. V shed 8 bases and J shed 4 bases, with 18 bases lying between them. The CDR3 protein is CASSGSFSLYNEQFF. DNA of the CDR3: TGTGCCAGCTCCGGGAGTTTCTCGCTTTACAATGAGCAGTTCTTC.

The rearrangement uses TRBV11-2 and TRBJ2-7, with D perhaps matching TRBD2 (5 bases). The V and J ends lost 2 bases and 2 bases respectively, with 10 bases between them. Germline CDR1 is SGHAT and CDR2 is FQNNGV. The CDR3 totals 14 residues. Here the CDR3 reads CASSLTSGAYEQYF. CDR3 sequence (DNA): TGTGCCAGCAGCTTAACCTCCGGGGCCTACGAGCAGTACTTC.

J is TRBJ2-7 and V is TRBV10-1, with a possible D match to TRBD1 (6 bases). This CDR3 has 14 amino acids. With 3 bases removed from V and 2 bases from J, the gap between germline ends came to 11 bases. The germline V gene encodes CDR1 WNHNN and CDR2 SYGVQD (reference sequence). The DNA of the CDR3 is TGCGCCAGCAGTGAAGGGGACATAGCCTACGAGCAGTACTTC. Amino acids: CASSEGDIAYEQYF.

This clone showed up just a few times. The rearrangement joins TRBV10-3 to TRBJ1-3; tentatively, D is TRBD1 (5 bases). This CDR3 region has 19 residues. Trimming removed 2 bases at V and 1 base at J, with 21 bases between. CDR1 and CDR2 from the germline V gene are ENHRY and SYGVKD. The CDR3 bases are TGTGCCATCAGTGAGCCGGGTTCTATCATCCGGGGGTCTGGAAACACCATATATTTT. Protein: CAISEPGSIIRGSGNTIYF.

Turning to this clone: The sample holds other DNA sequences that translate to the same CDR3. The chain couples TRBV5-1 to TRBJ2-7; 8 bases match TRBD1. This CDR3 spans 12 amino acids. Trimming took 4 bases from V and 4 from J; bases not matched to a gene: 1. Germline V gene data show CDR1 as SGHRS and CDR2 as YFSETQ. This chain's CDR3 is CASSGQGYEQYF. CDR3 nucleotide sequence: TGCGCCAGCAGCGGACAGGGTTACGAGCAGTACTTC.

The V gene is TRBV30, the J gene TRBJ2-3; no clear D. V lost 0 bases, J lost 3 bases, and 4 bases lay in between. Germline assignment: CDR1 GTSNPN and CDR2 SVGIG (reference sequence). The CDR3 has 12 residues. The CDR3 DNA reads TGTGCCTGGAGTGTTATGACAGATACGCAGTATTTT. Its translation: CAWSVMTDTQYF.

This clone came up once. The chain combines TRBV10-1 with TRBJ1-1; D possibly corresponds to TRBD1 (5 bases). V lost 6 bases and J 0 bases, leaving 8 bases between the germline ends. This CDR3 comprises 13 residues. Germline assignment: CDR1 WNHNN and CDR2 SYGVQD (reference sequence). CDR3 protein: CASRDNMNTEAFF. In nucleotides, the CDR3 is TGCGCCAGCAGGGACAACATGAACACTGAAGCTTTCTTT.

V gene TRBV5-1 combines with J gene TRBJ2-3; 7 bases agree with TRBD1. The CDR3 length is 14 residues. Germline trimming cut 4 bases from V and 2 bases from J; bases unmatched to any gene: 4. Per the germline V gene, CDR1 is SGHRS and CDR2 is YFSETQ. CDR3 nucleotides: TGCGCCAGCAGCATAGGACAGGACACAGATACGCAGTATTTT. Its translation: CASSIGQDTDTQYF.

This clone occurred many times. V is TRBV25-1 and J is TRBJ2-5, with TRBD1 identical over 7 bases. V shed 6 bases, J shed 5 bases, and the junction held 9 bases outside the gene matches. CDR1 MGHDK and CDR2 SYGVNS come from the germline V gene. CDR3 length equals 14 residues. CDR3 protein: CASSQDRPVETQYF. CDR3 nucleotide sequence: TGTGCCAGCAGCCAGGACAGGCCGGTGGAGACCCAGTACTTC.

This clone was counted a single time. The chain has TRBV28 and TRBJ2-7; D gene uncertain. Trimming removed 2 bases at V and 6 bases at J, with 14 bases between. The CDR3 has 14 amino acids. Per germline, CDR1 MDHEN and CDR2 SYDVKM. CDR3 region: CASSLRRHPSEQYF. The DNA of the CDR3 is TGTGCCAGCAGTTTAAGACGACACCCTTCCGAGCAGTACTTC.

The V and J genes are TRBV7-9 and TRBJ2-3; TRBD2 is a possible D gene (5 bases). Germline V gene lookup returns CDR1 SEHNR and CDR2 FQNEAQ (reference sequence). The V gene lost 6 bases and the J gene lost 4 bases, with 20 bases spanning the gap. This CDR3 has 16 amino acids. Written as DNA, the CDR3 is TGTGCCAGCAGTACTATGGGCCTCCTGAGGGCAGATACGCAGTATTTT. It encodes CASSTMGLLRADTQYF.

The chain links TRBV5-1 to TRBJ2-5; 10 bases fit TRBD2. The germline V gene encodes CDR1 SGHRS and CDR2 YFSETQ. The CDR3 spans 14 residues. After removal of 2 bases from V and 5 bases from J, the junction contained 3 bases not matched to a gene. For the CDR3, the DNA is TGCGCCAGCAGCTTTGGGACTAGCGCGGAGACCCAGTACTTC. It codes for CASSFGTSAETQYF.

A note on this clone: This specimen includes other DNA sequences encoding the same CDR3. The chain combines TRBV28 with TRBJ1-1; possibly TRBD1 for D (6 bases). Trimming pared 2 bases from V and 5 bases from J, leaving 6 bases between. CDR1 and CDR2 (germline): MDHEN, SYDVKM. This CDR3 is built from 12 residues. CDR3 loop: CASSLQGTEAFF. The CDR3 DNA is TGTGCCAGCAGTTTACAGGGGACTGAAGCTTTCTTT.

CDR3 sequence (DNA): TGTGCCAGCAGCTTAGAATATTTGGAGGGGTATGGCTACACCTTC. Protein sequence: CASSLEYLEGYGYTF. The rearrangement joins TRBV7-9 to TRBJ1-2; D is perhaps TRBD1 (5 bases). V lost 1 base and J lost 5, with 14 bases in between. Per the germline V gene, CDR1 is SEHNR and CDR2 is FQNEAQ (reference sequence). CDR3 length equals 15 residues.

V gene TRBV29-1 combines with J gene TRBJ1-1, with 7 positions matching TRBD1. V was clipped by 5 bases and J by 3 bases; unmatched bases: 9. The germline V gene has CDR1 SQVTM and CDR2 ANQGSEA. The CDR3 spans 14 residues. CDR3 residues: CSVPTGAVHTEAFF. The DNA of the CDR3 is TGCAGCGTTCCAACAGGGGCTGTACACACTGAAGCTTTCTTT.

This rearrangement joins TRBV27 to TRBJ1-1; TRBD1 agrees at 8 bases. With V trimmed by 1 base and J by 4 bases, 5 bases remained unmatched. Per the germline V gene, CDR1 is MNHEY and CDR2 is SMNVEV (reference sequence). The CDR3 extends over 15 amino acids. The CDR3 DNA follows: TGTGCCAGCAGTTTATTGGGGACAGGTGGCACTGAAGCTTTCTTT. Translating it yields CASSLLGTGGTEAFF.

The chain carries TRBV5-1 and TRBJ1-2; a possible D gene is TRBD1 (5 bases). Germline V gene lookup returns CDR1 SGHRS and CDR2 YFSETQ. V was clipped by 2 bases and J by 2 bases, with 10 bases between them. There are 14 residues in the CDR3. In DNA form, the CDR3 reads TGCGCCAGCAGCTTTACAGGATCCAACTATGGCTACACCTTC. Its protein product is CASSFTGSNYGYTF.

This clone has just a few counts. This chain connects TRBV6-6 to TRBJ2-7; 9 positions agree with TRBD1. The junction had 11 bases not matched to a gene; V was cut back by 6 bases and J by 2 bases. The germline gives CDR1 MNHNY, CDR2 SVGAGI (reference sequence). The CDR3 has 16 residues. The CDR3 loop reads CASRALTGGLTYEQYF. The CDR3 DNA reads as TGTGCCAGCAGGGCGCTTACAGGGGGCCTTACCTACGAGCAGTACTTC.

The rearrangement uses TRBV4-1 and TRBJ1-4; 8 bases map to TRBD1. Germline V lookup: CDR1 MGHRA, CDR2 YSYEKL. The trim removed 1 base at V and 1 base at J, leaving 8 bases unmatched. The CDR3 contains 18 residues. CDR3: CASSQGRTGPVTNEKLFF. CDR3 nucleotide sequence: TGCGCCAGCAGCCAAGGAAGGACAGGGCCAGTAACTAATGAAAAACTGTTTTTT.

The chain carries TRBV11-3 and TRBJ2-5; 9 positions agree with TRBD2. The CDR3 is 14 residues long. The germline gives CDR1 SGHNT, CDR2 YENEEA. The trim removed 4 bases at V and 4 bases at J, leaving 4 bases unmatched. The CDR3 reads CASSSSGALETQYF. The CDR3 DNA reads TGTGCCAGCAGCTCTAGCGGGGCGCTAGAGACCCAGTACTTC.

The V call is TRBV4-1, the J call TRBJ2-1; TRBD2 is a possible D gene (6 bases). V gave up 4 bases and J gave up 0 bases, with 10 bases separating them. CDR1 is MGHRA and CDR2 is YSYEKL in the germline V gene. The CDR3 consists of 15 residues. This CDR3 is CASSLGTLSYNEQFF. CDR3 nucleotide sequence: TGCGCCAGCAGCCTCGGGACTCTCTCCTACAATGAGCAGTTCTTC.

In nucleotides, the CDR3 is TGTGCCAGCAGCTTAGAGCGGGCCTCCTACGAGCAGTACTTC. This gives the protein CASSLERASYEQYF. The chain has TRBV11-2 and TRBJ2-5; D might be TRBD2 (5 bases). The J call may be wrong; the DNA end is better matched by TRBJ2-7. The CDR3 totals 14 residues. Germline CDR1 is SGHAT and CDR2 is FQNNGV.